The 3 T cell receptor beta chains presented below share a single source sample, sequenced in a study of CD8 T cells in Susac syndrome. When the RNA was reverse transcribed, random hexamers were used with an input of roughly 0.5 to 1 ug. TCRdb called the immunoSEQ multiplex PCR reads again in MiXCR, with one record for every CDR3 protein. The sample shows 210,000 or so distinct CDR3 sequences, 85% to 95% of them seen only once. Material for sequencing was CD4+ T cells from PBMCs. The origin of the receptors is a human donor with Susac syndrome.

The chain has TRBV9 and TRBJ1-2, with 8 bases aligning to TRBD1. With 0 bases clipped from V and 2 bases from J, the junction kept 0 bases outside the gene matches. The CDR3 is made up of 14 amino acids. Germline CDR1 reads SGDLS; CDR2 reads YYNGEE. CDR3 coding DNA: TGTGCCAGCAGCGTAGGGGACAGGAACTATGGCTACACCTTC. This gives the protein CASSVGDRNYGYTF.

The V call is TRBV20-1, the J call TRBJ1-1; no firm D call. Trimming left V 1 base short and J 5 bases short, with 11 bases between. There are 13 residues in the CDR3. The germline CDR1 and CDR2 sequences are DFQATT and SNEGSKA (reference sequence). For the CDR3, the DNA is TGCAGTGCTAGAGGAGACGGTTGGACTGAAGCTTTCTTT. It codes for CSARGDGWTEAFF.

This chain uses TRBV28 with TRBJ1-2; a weak D match, TRBD1 (6 bases). The CDR3 sequence is 12 residues long. The germline V gene has CDR1 MDHEN and CDR2 SYDVKM. V dropped 11 bases and J dropped 2 bases, with 12 bases sitting between them. The CDR3 sequence: CACHGGNYGYTF. The DNA for the CDR3 is TGTGCCTGCCACGGGGGCAACTATGGCTACACCTTC.